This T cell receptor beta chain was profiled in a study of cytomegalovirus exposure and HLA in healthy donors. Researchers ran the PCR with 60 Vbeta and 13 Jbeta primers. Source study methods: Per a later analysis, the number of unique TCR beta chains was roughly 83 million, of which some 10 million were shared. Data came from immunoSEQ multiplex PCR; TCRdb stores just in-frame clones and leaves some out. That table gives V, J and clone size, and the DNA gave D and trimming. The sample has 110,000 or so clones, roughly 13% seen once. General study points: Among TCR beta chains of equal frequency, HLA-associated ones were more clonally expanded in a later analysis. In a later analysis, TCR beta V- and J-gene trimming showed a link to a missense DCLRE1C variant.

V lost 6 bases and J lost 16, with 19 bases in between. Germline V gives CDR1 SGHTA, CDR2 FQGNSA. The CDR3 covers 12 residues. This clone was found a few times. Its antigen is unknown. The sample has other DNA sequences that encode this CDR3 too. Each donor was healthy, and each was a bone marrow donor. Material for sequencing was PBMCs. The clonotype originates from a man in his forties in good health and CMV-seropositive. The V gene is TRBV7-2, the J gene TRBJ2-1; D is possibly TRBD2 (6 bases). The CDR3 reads CASSSRRVGAFF. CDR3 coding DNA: TGTGCCAGCAGTTCTCGGAGGGTGGGTGCTTTCTTC.